The source of this T cell receptor (beta chain) is a study of cytomegalovirus exposure and HLA in healthy donors (dated by TCRdb to the late 2010s). Regarding the complete study: According to a later analysis, one platform produced both the roughly 110 validation repertoires and the approximately 600 repertoires of the first cohort. The study aimed to test whether signatures of past pathogen exposure could be identified by cataloging public T cell receptors. The study combined high-throughput TCR immunosequencing, statistical association of individual TCRs with disease status, and machine learning to predict cytomegalovirus infection status. In addition to the first cohort of around 670 subjects, a separate validation cohort of 120 different subjects was used. General study outcomes and caveats: Subsequent analysis determined that TCRs grouped into clusters in the first cohort also showed a tendency toward co-occurrence across the 90 to 150 validation repertoires, and approximately 94% of cluster scores exceeded 0. In the study, around 150 TCR beta chains were listed as associated with cytomegalovirus. Across donors, most TCR sequences were observed very rarely, whereas some public TCRs were present in many individuals. In vitro tests confirmed that a few of the cytomegalovirus-associated TCR beta chains recognize cytomegalovirus antigens. It was suggested by the authors that the approach could potentially be generalized to other disease states and immunological phenotypes. A later analysis had no HLA typing for the validation cohort, so co-occurrence there was scored across all 120 repertoires. In both the original and validation cohorts, the classifier was reported to diagnose cytomegalovirus status with high specificity and sensitivity.

CDR1 and CDR2 (SGHRS, YFSETQ) derive from the germline V gene. Inclusive of the bounding cysteine and phenylalanine, the CDR3 is 14 residues long. Only the CDR3 portion is preserved as DNA: 42 bases, with reading frame beginning at the first base. V lost 0 bases and J lost 7 bases; the stretch between them is 11 bases long. Donors formed part of the validation cohort, which comprised 120 subjects and was distinct from the first cohort of under 800 subjects. Regarding this clone: This receptor's antigen is unknown. It has no much larger one-base neighbor in the sample; base qualities were not kept.

The library was built by means of the immunoSEQ multiplex PCR assay. In the original analysis: A statistical classification framework was built for diagnosing cytomegalovirus status from the catalog of TCR beta chain sequences. Here the immuneACCESS table is served through TCRdb, limited to in-frame sequences with V and J called. Missing clones are a known gap in these copies; in checked studies unresolved V genes cover under half, and the rest lacks a known reason. The V and J calls and clone size come from that table; D and trimming were worked out from the DNA. In all, the sample holds about 240,000 clones, and more than 75% of those were seen once. The ten largest make up about 3% of the sample.

The chain employs TRBV5-1 and TRBJ1-5; the D segment could be TRBD1, given 6 matching bases. The sample taken for sequencing was PBMCs. This receptor was identified in a man aged 18 to 35 in good health and CMV-seronegative. The DNA sequence is given as TGCGCCAGCAGCTTGGGCACAGGGAAGCAGCCCCAGCATTTT. The encoded protein is CASSLGTGKQPQHF.